This TCR beta chain was captured by sequencing in a study of blood T cell repertoires in COVID-19. Study as a whole: Whether acute or convalescent, the COVID-19 samples came from the United States, Italy and Spain. T cells, B-cell-depleted T cells, or PBMCs provided the cDNA or gDNA that served as material.

Deletions cut 4 bases from V and 5 bases from J, with 15 bases between. Germline CDR1 reads SGHRS; CDR2 reads YFSETQ. The CDR3 has 14 amino acids. In the original analysis: Scientists estimated how many nucleated cells there were by amplifying reference gene primers. The assay was immunoSEQ multiplex PCR, and TCRdb's table has in-frame clones only and misses some. Clone size and the V and J calls come from that table; the DNA yielded D and trimming. The sample yields under 200,000 clones, under 85% seen once. The sample consisted of peripheral blood. This TCR came from a man between 70 and 80 years old with acute or convalescent COVID-19. This chain links TRBV5-1 with TRBJ2-5, with D tentatively TRBD1 (6 bases). The CDR3 spells CASSLTGYGETQYF. In nucleotides, the CDR3 is TGCGCCAGCAGCCTCACAGGGTACGGGGAGACCCAGTACTTC.